This T cell receptor beta chain is drawn from a study of T-cell memory formation after mild COVID-19. General study points: Clones which contracted sat mainly in CM and EM if CD4+, and in EMRA if CD8+. Some clones that responded turned up in pre-infection memory, which suggests that cross-reactive memory joined in.

From the 5' RACE reads, TCRdb called clonotypes with MiXCR, one entry per CDR3 protein. This table holds under 250,000 distinct CDR3 sequences, around 25% found once. Worth noting for this clonotype: The antigen is undetermined.

Trimming left V 6 bases short and J 1 base short, with 9 bases between. Germline V gene sequence: CDR1 SGHTA, CDR2 FQGTGA. The CDR3 has 13 residues. The source material was PBMCs or a T cell subset sorted from them (not recorded which). The TCR originated in an adult woman who had mild COVID-19 (a few samples of this study predate the infection). Cell type and time point are not known. The chain uses TRBV7-3 and TRBJ1-1, with TRBD1 as a possible D gene (6 bases). CDR3 in amino acids: CASSKGQNTEAFF. Written as DNA, the CDR3 is TGTGCCAGCAGTAAGGGACAGAACACTGAAGCTTTCTTT.